Listed below are T cell receptor beta chains from one sample, sequenced in a study of T cell clonotyping in hematopoietic cell transplantation. The repertoire was sequenced with immunoSEQ multiplex PCR; TCRdb's copy has only in-frame clones and lacks some. This table has 25,000 to 35,000 clones, around 70% appearing once. The specimen was peripheral blood mononuclear cells, collected before stem cell transplant. The receptors come from a man aged 50 or older with myelodysplastic syndrome. Some clones in this sample may be carry-over from other donors' samples. CDR3s include the opening cysteine and the closing phenylalanine or tryptophan. Size tells how often a clone was seen (once, few, many) or the class of an expanded clone, and some rows leave it out.

CAISEGIPYEQYF TRBJ2-7 TRBV10-3 -
CASSPTSGGVGETQYF TRBJ2-5 TRBV4-2 -
CASSLMWEDYGYTF TRBJ1-2 TRBV28 -
CASRTSGGYEQYF TRBJ2-7 TRBV28 -
CASSVGSYNSPLHF TRBJ1-6 TRBV25-1 -
CASSLEGGSNQPQHF TRBJ1-5 TRBV7-2 -
CAIRVRTPPYEQYF TRBJ2-7 TRBV10-3 -
CSDPPGQGTEAFF TRBJ1-1 TRBV29-1 once
CASTYLAGGLQETQYF TRBJ2-5 TRBV7-9 -
CALTQGAEGKLFF TRBJ1-4 TRBV30 -
CASSLEGSDTQYF TRBJ2-3 TRBV5-1 once
CASSLDSGGYNEQFF TRBJ2-1 TRBV5-1 -
CASRRGGANYGYTF TRBJ1-2 TRBV28 -
CARTYDGNTEAFF TRBJ1-1 TRBV30 -
CASRTSGQYEQYF TRBJ2-7 TRBV28 once
CASSLGQGEGQPQHF TRBJ1-5 TRBV28 -
CASSQEQPKPTRSYEQYF TRBJ2-7 TRBV4-3 few
CASSAGTGNYGYTF TRBJ1-2 TRBV2 -
CASRDPGEGHYGYTF TRBJ1-2 TRBV11-2 -
CASSFDRAANYGYTF TRBJ1-2 TRBV27 once
CATLTGQGGYTF TRBJ1-2 TRBV6-5 -
CATGVSYGYTF TRBJ1-2 TRBV30 -
CASSGLVHEQYF TRBJ2-7 TRBV25-1 -